A single sample gave rise to the 24 T cell receptor beta chains below, sequenced in a study of lymphopenia after photon versus proton radiotherapy. Sequenced by immunoSEQ multiplex PCR; TCRdb stores in-frame clones only, minus some. This sample has tens of thousands of clones; roughly 84% occur once, and the top ten carry 13% to 15%. Sequencing was performed on peripheral blood, taken from a patient treated with proton-based radiotherapy. Receptor source: a woman between 70 and 85 years old with pancreatic cancer.

V gene TRBV5-8 combines with J gene TRBJ2-7; D is perhaps TRBD1 (6 bases). Germline CDR1 reads SGHTS; CDR2 reads YDEGEE. CDR3 length: 12 residues. The germline V and J ends were trimmed by 5 bases and 4 bases, with 10 bases remaining between them. The CDR3 loop reads CASSNTGYEQYF. The CDR3 DNA is TGTGCCAGCAGTAATACAGGGTACGAGCAGTACTTC. The full variable domain, in which reference TRBV5-8 and TRBJ2-7 provide the parts outside the CDR3, is EAGVTQSPTHLIKTRGQQATLRCSPISGHTSVYWYQQALGLGLQFLLWYDEGEERNRGNFPPRFSGRQFPNYSSELNVNALELEDSALYLCASSNTGYEQYFGPGTRLTVT.

The chain uses TRBV7-2 and TRBJ1-1; D is uncertain. The CDR3 is 14 residues long. Trimming removed 3 bases from V and 6 bases from J, with 14 bases in between. In germline, CDR1 is SGHTA, CDR2 FQGNSA. The CDR3 here is CASSFGLLRAEAFF. CDR3 nucleotide sequence: TGTGCCAGCAGCTTCGGGTTACTGAGGGCTGAAGCTTTCTTT.

This clone was found a few times. The chain is built from TRBV29-1 and TRBJ2-3, with no clear D. Trimming cost V 4 bases and J 9 bases, with 20 bases left between them. CDR1 and CDR2 from the germline V gene are SQVTM and ANQGSEA. CDR3 length: 14 amino acids. For the CDR3, the DNA is TGCAGCGTTGGGAATTTGGTCGGTGGTGACACGCAGTATTTT. Translation gives CSVGNLVGGDTQYF.

For this clone: Other DNA sequences in this sample translate to the same CDR3. This chain links TRBV30 with TRBJ1-5; a weak D match, TRBD1 (6 bases). CDR3 length equals 15 residues. Germline assignment: CDR1 GTSNPN and CDR2 SVGIG (reference sequence). Between the trimmed V and J ends, which lost 1 base and 4 bases, there was a span of 14 bases. In nucleotides, the CDR3 is TGTGCCTGGAGTGGACCGACAGGTCCGAATCAGCCCCAGCATTTT. This gives the protein CAWSGPTGPNQPQHF.

The rearrangement uses TRBV7-8 and TRBJ2-2; 7 bases line up with TRBD2. The CDR3 is 17 residues long. J gave up 6 bases and V 4 bases, and 14 bases lay outside the gene matches. The V gene's germline CDR1 is SGHVS and CDR2 FQNEAQ. CDR3 amino acids: CASSSRAIGEGSGELFF. The CDR3, as DNA: TGTGCCAGCAGCTCCCGCGCAATCGGGGAGGGCTCCGGGGAGCTGTTTTTT.

This clone has just a few counts. The chain carries TRBV28 and TRBJ2-7, with TRBD2 as a possible D gene (6 bases). Trimming took off 1 base at V and 0 bases at J, with 10 bases between the two ends. Germline lookup yields CDR1 MDHEN and CDR2 SYDVKM. The CDR3 loop spans 15 amino acids. The CDR3: CASSLLLGSSYEQYF. DNA for the CDR3: TGTGCCAGCAGTTTATTACTCGGGAGCTCCTACGAGCAGTACTTC.

The CDR3 protein is CASTTSMIGGGQQFF. The CDR3 nucleotides read TGTGCCAGCACCACGAGTATGATAGGTGGAGGCCAGCAGTTCTTC. The chain combines TRBV28 with TRBJ2-1; D might be TRBD2 (5 bases). CDR1 is MDHEN and CDR2 is SYDVKM in the germline V gene. The CDR3 contains 15 residues. V gave up 7 bases and J gave up 11 bases, with 24 bases separating them.

The CDR3 DNA follows: TGTGCCAGCAGCCCCGTGGGGGGTGGCAGGGGAGGAACTGAAGCTTTCTTT. Its protein is CASSPVGGGRGGTEAFF. This sequence joins TRBV5-6 and TRBJ1-1, with D perhaps matching TRBD1 (6 bases). Germline-derived CDR1 and CDR2 are SGHDT and YYEEEE. V was pared by 4 bases and J by 5 bases, with 24 bases between. The CDR3 loop spans 17 amino acids.

V usage is TRBV28 and J usage is TRBJ2-5; a possible D gene is TRBD2 (7 bases). The germline CDR1 and CDR2 sequences are MDHEN and SYDVKM. The CDR3 contains 14 residues. The V and J ends lost 6 bases and 1 base respectively, with 12 bases between them. CDR3 sequence reads: CASSRGGGQETQYF. Written as DNA, the CDR3 is TGTGCCAGCAGCCGAGGGGGGGGCCAAGAGACCCAGTACTTC.

The rearrangement uses TRBV29-1 and TRBJ2-2, with unresolved D. Germline-derived CDR1 and CDR2 are SQVTM and ANQGSEA. The V end lost 5 bases, the J end lost 6 bases, and 13 bases lay between the germline ends. The CDR3 is made up of 13 amino acids. The CDR3 nucleotides are TGCAGCGTTCCTGGGGAAGGCTCCGGGGAGCTGTTTTTT. Translating gives CSVPGEGSGELFF.

This chain connects TRBV4-1 to TRBJ2-2, with D perhaps matching TRBD2 (6 bases). Germline CDR1 MGHRA, CDR2 YSYEKL. Trimming stripped 0 bases from V and 12 bases from J, with 20 bases between. The CDR3 length is 16 residues. CDR3 bases: TGCGCCAGCAGCCAAGATGACCGGCGGGGCGCGGAAAAGCTGTTTTTT. Translated: CASSQDDRRGAEKLFF.

V is TRBV15 and J is TRBJ1-5; possible D gene TRBD1, 5 bases. The CDR3 runs to 17 residues. The V gene's germline CDR1 is LNHNV and CDR2 YYDKDF (reference sequence). Between the trimmed V and J ends, which lost 0 bases and 0 bases, there was a span of 12 bases. The CDR3 region is CATSRDRGSDSNQPQHF. The CDR3 nucleotides are TGTGCCACCAGCAGAGATCGGGGCAGCGATAGCAATCAGCCCCAGCATTTT.

V and J are TRBV5-1 and TRBJ2-7; D is perhaps TRBD2 (5 bases). The V gene's germline CDR1 is SGHRS and CDR2 YFSETQ. Trimming removed 2 bases from V and 4 bases from J, with 13 bases in between. The CDR3 is 14 residues long. As DNA, the CDR3 is TGCGCCAGCAGCTTTGGGCCGGGAACTTACGAGCAGTACTTC. Encoded protein: CASSFGPGTYEQYF.

The gene calls are TRBV20-1 and TRBJ2-7; D gene ambiguous. Germline assignment: CDR1 DFQATT and CDR2 SNEGSKA (reference sequence). The germline V and J ends were trimmed by 0 bases and 6 bases, with 6 bases remaining between them. This CDR3 contains 11 residues. The CDR3, as DNA: TGCAGTGCTAGAGATATCTTCGAGCAGTACTTC. It encodes CSARDIFEQYF.

The sample holds a few counts of this clone. The chain is built from TRBV2 and TRBJ1-2, with D uncertain. Germline CDR1 is SNHLY and CDR2 is FYNNEI. Between the trimmed V and J ends, which lost 6 bases and 9 bases, there was a span of 17 bases. This CDR3 has 13 residues. The CDR3 region is CASSASFVASYTF. The CDR3 bases are TGTGCCAGCAGCGCCTCGTTTGTCGCCAGCTACACCTTC.

The genes are TRBV2 and TRBJ2-5, with 7 bases that match TRBD1. Per germline, CDR1 SNHLY and CDR2 FYNNEI. CDR3 length: 14 residues. V lost 11 bases and J lost 1; bases outside the gene matches: 10. The CDR3 reads CAHKPRDSQETQYF. The CDR3 region has the DNA TGTGCCCATAAGCCCCGGGACAGCCAAGAGACCCAGTACTTC.

This clone appeared once. V usage is TRBV5-4 and J usage is TRBJ2-7, with 7 bases aligning to TRBD2. After removal of 4 bases from V and 2 bases from J, the junction contained 3 bases not matched to a gene. This CDR3 is built from 13 residues. Germline V gene data show CDR1 as SGHNT and CDR2 as YYREEE (reference sequence). The CDR3 sequence is CASSETSAYEQYF. CDR3 in DNA: TGTGCCAGCAGCGAAACTAGCGCCTACGAGCAGTACTTC.

This clone showed up just once. This chain uses TRBV2 with TRBJ2-3, with D perhaps TRBD2 (6 bases). CDR3 length equals 16 residues. Per the germline V gene, CDR1 is SNHLY and CDR2 is FYNNEI. Trimming shortened V by 5 bases and J by 0 bases, and 15 bases separated the two germline ends. The CDR3 nucleotides are TGTGCCAGCAGTCAGGAACGGGAGCGAAGCACAGATACGCAGTATTTT. It codes for CASSQERERSTDTQYF.

The chain combines TRBV7-9 with TRBJ2-7, with 8 bases lining up with TRBD2. This CDR3 contains 15 residues. After removal of 5 bases from V and 1 base from J, the junction contained 7 bases not matched to a gene. From germline, CDR1 is SEHNR and CDR2 FQNEAQ (reference sequence). CDR3 DNA: TGTGCCAGCAGCCGAAATGGCGGGGGGTCCTACGAGCAGTACTTC. Translated, it gives CASSRNGGGSYEQYF.

The chain has TRBV4-2 and TRBJ2-7; 10 nucleotides agree with TRBD2. From germline, CDR1 is LGHNA and CDR2 YNFKEQ. The junction had 23 bases not matched to a gene; V was cut back by 3 bases and J by 3 bases. The CDR3 covers 21 residues. The CDR3 region has the DNA TGTGCCAGCAGCCAGGACAGATGGTCTCCGGGACTAGCGACCAATGGCTACGAGCAGTACTTC. Its translation is CASSQDRWSPGLATNGYEQYF.

The table lists this clone with a count of one. V is TRBV28 and J is TRBJ1-1; D remains ambiguous. The CDR3 runs to 14 residues. Per germline, CDR1 MDHEN and CDR2 SYDVKM. V was pared by 7 bases and J by 1 base, with 13 bases between. The CDR3 spells CASNLEVANTEAFF. In DNA form, the CDR3 reads TGTGCCAGCAACCTGGAGGTGGCGAACACTGAAGCTTTCTTT.

This clone has a handful of counts. The CDR3 DNA reads TGTGCCAGCAGTTTCACCCGAAAAGACAGTTATGGCGTGAACACTGAAGCTTTCTTT. This gives the protein CASSFTRKDSYGVNTEAFF. The chain combines TRBV28 with TRBJ1-1, with a possible D match to TRBD1 (5 bases). Trimming took 3 bases from V and 0 from J, leaving 23 bases between them. Germline V gene sequence: CDR1 MDHEN, CDR2 SYDVKM. The CDR3 contains 19 residues. Variable domain in full (rest from reference TRBV28 and TRBJ1-1): DVKVTQSSRYLVKRTGEKVFLECVQDMDHENMFWYRQDPGLGLRLIYFSYDVKMKEKGDIPEGYSVSREKKERFSLILESASTNQTSMYLCASSFTRKDSYGVNTEAFFGQGTRLTVV.

The table lists this clone with a count of one. CDR3 loop: CASSSGGQGGYEQYF. The CDR3 DNA is TGCGCCAGCAGCTCAGGGGGACAGGGAGGGTACGAGCAGTACTTC. The V and J genes are TRBV5-1 and TRBJ2-7, with TRBD1 matching 9 bases. The V gene's germline CDR1 is SGHRS and CDR2 YFSETQ. Trimming removed 3 bases from V and 4 bases from J; junction bases left unmatched: 8. There are 15 residues in the CDR3.

This clone was recorded a few times. This rearrangement joins TRBV28 to TRBJ2-2; TRBD1 might be the D (6 bases). This CDR3 has 12 amino acids. Germline V gene data show CDR1 as MDHEN and CDR2 as SYDVKM. V gave up 7 bases and J gave up 5 bases, with 8 bases separating them. CDR3 DNA: TGTGCCAGCACTACAGGGACCGGGGAGCTGTTTTTT. Translation gives CASTTGTGELFF.